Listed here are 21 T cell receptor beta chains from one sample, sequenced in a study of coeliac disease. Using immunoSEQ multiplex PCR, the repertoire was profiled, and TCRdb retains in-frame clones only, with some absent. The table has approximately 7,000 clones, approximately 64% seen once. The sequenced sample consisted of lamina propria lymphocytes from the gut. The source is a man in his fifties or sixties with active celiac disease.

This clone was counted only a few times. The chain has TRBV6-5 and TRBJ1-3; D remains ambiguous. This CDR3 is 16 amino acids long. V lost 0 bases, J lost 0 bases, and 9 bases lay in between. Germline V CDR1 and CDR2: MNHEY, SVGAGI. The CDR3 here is CASSYSASNSGNTIYF. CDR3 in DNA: TGTGCCAGCAGTTACTCGGCATCGAACTCTGGAAACACCATATATTTT.

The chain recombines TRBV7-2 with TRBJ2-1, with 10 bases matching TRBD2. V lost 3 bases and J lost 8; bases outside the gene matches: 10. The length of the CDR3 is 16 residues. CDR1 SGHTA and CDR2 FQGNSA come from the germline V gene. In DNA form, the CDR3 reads TGTGCCAGCAGCTTCGCGGGACTAGCGAACCTCCATGAGCAGTTCTTC. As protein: CASSFAGLANLHEQFF.

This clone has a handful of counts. CDR3 DNA sequence: TGTGCCAGCAGTGAAACAGGGCTTACGCAGTATTTT. This gives the protein CASSETGLTQYF. This rearrangement joins TRBV2 to TRBJ2-3, with D possibly matching TRBD1 (6 bases). Trimming shortened V by 2 bases and J by 8 bases, and 8 bases separated the two germline ends. The CDR3 contains 12 residues. Germline V CDR1 and CDR2: SNHLY, FYNNEI.

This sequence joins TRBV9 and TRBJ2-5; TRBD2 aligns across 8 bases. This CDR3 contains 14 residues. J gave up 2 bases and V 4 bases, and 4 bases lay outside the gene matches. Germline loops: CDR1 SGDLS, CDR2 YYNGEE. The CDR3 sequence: CASSPGGPQETQYF. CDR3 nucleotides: TGTGCCAGCAGCCCGGGGGGGCCACAAGAGACCCAGTACTTC.

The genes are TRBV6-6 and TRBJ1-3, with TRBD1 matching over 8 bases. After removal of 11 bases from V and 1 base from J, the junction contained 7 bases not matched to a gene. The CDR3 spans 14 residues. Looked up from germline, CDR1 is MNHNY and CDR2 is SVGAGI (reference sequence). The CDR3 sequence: CAGRDRSSGNTIYF. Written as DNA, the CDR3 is TGTGCCGGACGGGACAGGTCATCTGGAAACACCATATATTTT.

The CDR3 DNA sequence: TGCGCCAGCAGCACGGGACAGAAATACAATGAGCAGTTCTTC. This encodes CASSTGQKYNEQFF. The chain has TRBV5-1 and TRBJ2-1, with 7 nucleotides matching TRBD1. Germline CDR1 SGHRS, CDR2 YFSETQ. The CDR3 is made up of 14 amino acids. J lost 4 bases, V lost 4 bases, and 5 bases had no gene match.

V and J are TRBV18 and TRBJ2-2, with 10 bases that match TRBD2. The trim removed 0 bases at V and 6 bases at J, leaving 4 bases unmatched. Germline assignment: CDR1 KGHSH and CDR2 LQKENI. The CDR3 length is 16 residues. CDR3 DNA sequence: TGTGCCAGCTCACCACCCGTTAGCGGGAGGTCCGGGGAGCTGTTTTTT. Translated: CASSPPVSGRSGELFF.

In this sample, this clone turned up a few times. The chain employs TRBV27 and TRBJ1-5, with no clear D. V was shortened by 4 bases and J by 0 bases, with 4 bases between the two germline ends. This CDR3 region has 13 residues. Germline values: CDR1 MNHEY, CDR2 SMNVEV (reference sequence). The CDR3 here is CASSSYSNQPQHF. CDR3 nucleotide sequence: TGTGCCAGCAGTTCCTATAGCAATCAGCCCCAGCATTTT.

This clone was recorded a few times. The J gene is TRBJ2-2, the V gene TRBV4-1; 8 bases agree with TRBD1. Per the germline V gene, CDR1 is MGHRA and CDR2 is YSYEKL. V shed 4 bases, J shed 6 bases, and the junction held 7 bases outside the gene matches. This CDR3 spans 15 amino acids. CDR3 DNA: TGCGCCAGCAGCCGGCCTGACAGGGGCGCCGGGGAGCTGTTTTTT. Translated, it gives CASSRPDRGAGELFF.

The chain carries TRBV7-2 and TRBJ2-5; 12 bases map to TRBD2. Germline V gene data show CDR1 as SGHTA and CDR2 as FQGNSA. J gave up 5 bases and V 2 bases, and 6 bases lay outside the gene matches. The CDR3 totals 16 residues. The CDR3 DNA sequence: TGTGCCAGCAGCTTAACTAGCGGGAGGATTGGGGAGACCCAGTACTTC. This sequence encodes CASSLTSGRIGETQYF.

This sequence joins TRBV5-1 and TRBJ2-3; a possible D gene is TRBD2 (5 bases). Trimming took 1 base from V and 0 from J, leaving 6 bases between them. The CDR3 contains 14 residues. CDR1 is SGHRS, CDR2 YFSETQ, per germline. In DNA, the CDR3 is TGCGCCAGCAGCTTGCGGGGAAGCACAGATACGCAGTATTTT. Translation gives CASSLRGSTDTQYF.

CDR3 in amino acids: CASRTGPYTGELFF. The CDR3 nucleotides are TGTGCCAGCAGGACAGGGCCTTACACCGGGGAGCTGTTTTTT. The V call is TRBV6-1, the J call TRBJ2-2; TRBD1 matches 7 bases. This CDR3 region has 14 residues. The ends lost 6 bases at V and 3 bases at J; junction bases unmatched: 4. CDR1 and CDR2 from the germline V gene are MNHNS and SASEGT.

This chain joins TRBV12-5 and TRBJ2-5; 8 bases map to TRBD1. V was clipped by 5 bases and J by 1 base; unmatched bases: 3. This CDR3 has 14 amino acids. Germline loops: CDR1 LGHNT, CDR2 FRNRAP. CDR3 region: CASGLGTGQETQYF. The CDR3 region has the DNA TGTGCTAGTGGTCTCGGGACAGGCCAAGAGACCCAGTACTTC.

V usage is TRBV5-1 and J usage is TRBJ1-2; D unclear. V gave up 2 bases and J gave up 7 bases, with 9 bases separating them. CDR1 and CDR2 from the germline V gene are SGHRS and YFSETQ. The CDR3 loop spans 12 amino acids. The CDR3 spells CASSLDMAGYTF. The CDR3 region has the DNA TGCGCCAGCAGCTTAGACATGGCTGGCTACACCTTC. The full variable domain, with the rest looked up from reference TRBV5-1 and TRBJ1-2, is KAGVTQTPRYLIKTRGQQVTLSCSPISGHRSVSWYQQTPGQGLQFLFEYFSETQRNKGNFPGRFSGRQFSNSRSEMNVSTLELGDSALYLCASSLDMAGYTFGSGTRLTVV.

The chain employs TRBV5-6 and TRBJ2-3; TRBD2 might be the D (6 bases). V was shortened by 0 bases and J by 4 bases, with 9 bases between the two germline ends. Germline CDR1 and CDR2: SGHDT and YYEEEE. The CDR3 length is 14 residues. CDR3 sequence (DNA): TGTGCCAGCAGCTTGGCAGGGAGGTCAGATACGCAGTATTTT. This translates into CASSLAGRSDTQYF.

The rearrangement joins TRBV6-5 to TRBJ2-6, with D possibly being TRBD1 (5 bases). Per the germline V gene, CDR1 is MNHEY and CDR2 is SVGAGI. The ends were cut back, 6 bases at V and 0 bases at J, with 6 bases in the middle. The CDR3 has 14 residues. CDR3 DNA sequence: TGTGCCAGCAGACAGGTCTCTGGGGCCAACGTCCTGACTTTC. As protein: CASRQVSGANVLTF.

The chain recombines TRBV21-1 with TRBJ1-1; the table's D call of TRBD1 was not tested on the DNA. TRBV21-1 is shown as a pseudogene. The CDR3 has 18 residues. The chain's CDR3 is CASSAQGTGRPMNTEAFF. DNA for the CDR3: TGTGCCAGCAGCGCCCAGGGGACAGGGAGACCTATGAACACTGAAGCTTTCTTT.

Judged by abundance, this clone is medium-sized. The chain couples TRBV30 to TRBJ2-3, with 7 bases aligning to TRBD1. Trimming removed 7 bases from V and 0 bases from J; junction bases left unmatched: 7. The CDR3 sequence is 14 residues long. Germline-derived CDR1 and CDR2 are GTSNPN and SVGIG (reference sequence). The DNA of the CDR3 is TGTGCCTCTGGACAGGAAGATAGCACAGATACGCAGTATTTT. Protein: CASGQEDSTDTQYF.

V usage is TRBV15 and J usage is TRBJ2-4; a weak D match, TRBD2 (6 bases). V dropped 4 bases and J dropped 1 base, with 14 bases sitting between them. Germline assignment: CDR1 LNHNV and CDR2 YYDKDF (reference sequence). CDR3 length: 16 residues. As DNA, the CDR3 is TGTGCCACCAGCACTGGAGCGGGCATCGCCAAAAACATTCAGTACTTC. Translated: CATSTGAGIAKNIQYF.

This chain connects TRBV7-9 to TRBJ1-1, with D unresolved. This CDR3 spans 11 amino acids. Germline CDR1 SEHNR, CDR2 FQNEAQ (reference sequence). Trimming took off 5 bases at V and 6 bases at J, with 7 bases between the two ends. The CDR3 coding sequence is TGTGCCAGCAGCCCGAGGGCTGAAGCTTTCTTT. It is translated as CASSPRAEAFF.

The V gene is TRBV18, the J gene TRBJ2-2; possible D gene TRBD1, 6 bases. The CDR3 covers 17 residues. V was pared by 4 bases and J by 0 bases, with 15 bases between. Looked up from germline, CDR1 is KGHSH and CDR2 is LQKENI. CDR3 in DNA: TGTGCCAGCTCACTCGGACAGCTCCTCGCGAACACCGGGGAGCTGTTTTTT. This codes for CASSLGQLLANTGELFF.